This TCR beta chain is drawn from a study of T-cell reconstitution after alpha-beta-depleted transplantation in children. This clonotype was observed many times. Construction of the TCRbeta library involved unique molecular identifiers. TCRdb reprocessed the PCR reads via MiXCR and lists one record per CDR3 protein. The table has about 410,000 distinct CDR3 sequences, roughly 20% seen once. The sequencing here drew on PBMCs from the stem cell graft donor, taken from the stem cell graft. The TCR comes from a human donor who donated a stem cell graft to a child with acute myeloid leukemia.

The CDR3 region is CASSYREFAYNEQFF. For the CDR3, the DNA is TGTGCCAGCAGCTACAGGGAGTTCGCCTACAATGAGCAGTTCTTC. The chain combines TRBV7-9 with TRBJ2-1; D is perhaps TRBD1 (6 bases). There are 15 residues in the CDR3. V shed 4 bases and J shed 2 bases, with 12 bases lying between them. CDR1 is SEHNR and CDR2 is FQNEAQ in the germline V gene (reference sequence). Together with reference TRBV7-9 and TRBJ2-1, the CDR3 gives the full variable domain: DTGVSQNPRHKITKRGQNVTFRCDPISEHNRLYWYRQTLGQGPEFLTYFQNEAQLEKSRLLSDRFSAERPKGSFSTLEIQRTEQGDSAMYLCASSYREFAYNEQFFGPGTRLTVL.